Listed here are 32 T cell receptor beta chains from one sample, sequenced in a study of T-cell reconstitution after alpha-beta-depleted transplantation in children (dated by TCRdb to 2016 to 2017). Library preparation employed PCR. These reads were obtained on an Illumina HiSeq 2500. To normalize quantification of the TCRbeta repertoire, the TCR libraries were built with molecular barcoding that relied on unique molecular identifiers. TCRdb trimmed the raw reads at Q25, called clones with MiXCR and kept productive beta chains. CDR3 protein duplicates are merged, each entry listing the most common genes and DNA. The sample data list approximately 93,000 distinct CDR3 sequences, and 7% to 10% of these were observed just once. The ten largest clones represent over 6% of the sample. The sample was PBMCs from the stem cell graft donor, taken from the stem cell graft. These receptor sequences come from a human donor who donated a stem cell graft to a child with congenital amegakaryocytic thrombocytopenia.

This clonotype was detected ten times or more. The rearrangement links TRBV12-3 or TRBV12-4 to TRBJ1-1, with D uncertain. The length of the CDR3 is 13 residues. V lost 6 bases to trimming and J lost 4 bases, with 12 bases between them. CDR3 in DNA: TGTGCCAGCAGGAAACCGTCGGGCACTGAAGCTTTCTTT. Protein product: CASRKPSGTEAFF.

The V call is TRBV5-1, the J call TRBJ2-6; TRBD2 aligns across 10 bases. V was clipped by 2 bases and J by 1 base; unmatched bases: 6. This CDR3 contains 18 residues. Germline assignment: CDR1 SGHRS and CDR2 YFSETQ. CDR3 DNA: TGCGCCAGCAGCTTTTCTGGGACTAGCGTATCTGGGGCCAACGTCCTGACTTTC. Protein sequence: CASSFSGTSVSGANVLTF.

This clonotype was observed at least ten times. This chain connects TRBV2 to TRBJ2-7; D is uncertain. The CDR3 runs 14 residues. V lost 1 base, J lost 4 bases, and 11 bases lay in between. Germline V gene lookup returns CDR1 SNHLY and CDR2 FYNNEI. This chain's CDR3 is CASSEGLRPYEQYF. CDR3 DNA sequence: TGTGCCAGCAGTGAAGGCTTAAGACCTTACGAGCAGTACTTC.

This clonotype was detected many times. The V and J genes are TRBV20-1 and TRBJ2-1, with TRBD2 matching 11 bases. The CDR3 spans 19 residues. Germline loops: CDR1 DFQATT, CDR2 SNEGSKA (reference sequence). The V and J ends lost 4 bases and 0 bases, in that order; junction bases with no gene match: 14. The CDR3 region is CSATKGLAGGLSSYNEQFF. The DNA for the CDR3 is TGCAGTGCTACAAAAGGCCTAGCGGGGGGCTTGAGCTCCTACAATGAGCAGTTCTTC.

About this clonotype: A much bigger clone sits one base away, suggesting this may be a read error. The J gene is TRBJ2-5, the V gene TRBV7-6; TRBD2 is a possible D gene (7 bases). V was trimmed by 5 bases and J by 3 bases, leaving 25 bases between them. The germline V gene has CDR1 SGHVS and CDR2 FNYEAQ. The length of the CDR3 is 18 residues. DNA for the CDR3: TGTGCCAGCAGCGCCCGAGAGGGGGAGCGGGGCTTGAAAGAGACCCAGTACTTC. Protein product: CASSAREGERGLKETQYF. The full variable domain, completed using reference TRBV7-6 and TRBJ2-5, is GAGVSQSPRYKVTKRGQDVALRCDPISGHVSLYWYRQALGQGPEFLTYFNYEAQQDKSGLPNDRFSAERPEGSISTLTIQRTEQRDSAMYRCASSAREGERGLKETQYFGPGTRLLVL.

This clonotype was seen only a few times. For the CDR3, the DNA is TGTGCCTGGAGTGCCGACAGGGCTCTAGGGGGCTACACCTTC. This codes for CAWSADRALGGYTF. The chain carries TRBV30 and TRBJ1-2; the match to TRBD1 covers 7 bases. The V and J ends lost 1 base and 8 bases, in that order; junction bases with no gene match: 10. The CDR3 has 14 amino acids. CDR1 and CDR2 (germline): GTSNPN, SVGIG (reference sequence).

This clonotype appeared many times. The chain carries TRBV28 and TRBJ2-6; D is possibly TRBD1 (5 bases). The CDR3 is 16 amino acids. Germline CDR1 MDHEN, CDR2 SYDVKM. Trimming shortened V by 5 bases and J by 1 base, and 12 bases separated the two germline ends. The CDR3 reads CASSTPQGSGANVLTF. CDR3 nucleotides: TGTGCCAGCAGTACACCCCAGGGATCTGGGGCCAACGTCCTGACTTTC. Variable domain in full (rest from reference TRBV28 and TRBJ2-6): DVKVTQSSRYLVKRTGEKVFLECVQDMDHENMFWYRQDPGLGLRLIYFSYDVKMKEKGDIPEGYSVSREKKERFSLILESASTNQTSMYLCASSTPQGSGANVLTFGAGSRLTVL.

This clonotype showed up many times. The V gene is TRBV24-1, the J gene TRBJ2-2; TRBD2 might be the D (6 bases). The germline V and J ends were trimmed by 9 bases and 0 bases, with 16 bases remaining between them. CDR1 KGHDR and CDR2 SFDVKD come from the germline V gene. The CDR3 loop spans 16 amino acids. The CDR3 is CATESGGASNTGELFF. The CDR3 region has the DNA TGTGCCACCGAATCCGGGGGAGCCTCGAACACCGGGGAGCTGTTTTTT.

This clonotype was seen ten or more times. The chain is built from TRBV5-1 and TRBJ1-4; D might be TRBD1 (5 bases). Germline V CDR1 and CDR2: SGHRS, YFSETQ. The CDR3 is 17 amino acids. The germline V and J ends were trimmed by 4 bases and 0 bases, with 16 bases remaining between them. The CDR3 DNA sequence: TGCGCCAGCAGCCAGACCGGGACGGAAGCAACTAATGAAAAACTGTTTTTT. Translated: CASSQTGTEATNEKLFF.

The chain joins TRBV14 to TRBJ2-3, with TRBD2 as a possible D gene (6 bases). Trimming took 3 bases from V and 0 from J, leaving 16 bases between them. CDR3 length: 17 amino acids. The germline V gene encodes CDR1 SGHDN and CDR2 FVKESK. As DNA, the CDR3 is TGTGCCAGCAGCCATCCCCGGTTAGGGACTAGCACAGATACGCAGTATTTT. Its translation: CASSHPRLGTSTDTQYF.

About this clonotype itself: A junction end diverges from the germline sequence, so it may reflect a read error. The chain joins TRBV20-1 to TRBJ1-3; unclear D gene. Germline V gene sequence: CDR1 DFQATT, CDR2 SNEGSKA (reference sequence). The CDR3 has 17 residues. The chain's CDR3 is CCARDSKKSAFGNTIYF. CDR3 DNA sequence: TGCTGTGCTAGAGATTCCAAAAAAAGCGCGTTTGGAAACACCATATATTTT.

V is TRBV30 and J is TRBJ1-6; maybe TRBD1 (6 bases). Deletions cut 3 bases from V and 5 bases from J, with 8 bases between. The CDR3 consists of 13 residues. Germline V gene sequence: CDR1 GTSNPN, CDR2 SVGIG (reference sequence). Here the CDR3 DNA reads TGTGCCTGGAGAACAGGGAATAATTCACCCCTCCACTTT. This codes for CAWRTGNNSPLHF.

This clonotype has at least ten counts. This chain connects TRBV12-3 or TRBV12-4 to TRBJ1-1, with a weak D call TRBD1 (6 bases). Trimming took off 3 bases at V and 8 bases at J, with 7 bases between the two ends. The CDR3 is 11 residues long. The chain's CDR3 is CASSFQGEAFF. The CDR3 DNA reads as TGTGCCAGCAGTTTCCAGGGGGAAGCTTTCTTT.

This clonotype was counted many times. The chain uses TRBV20-1 and TRBJ2-1; TRBD2 matches at 12 bases. CDR1 and CDR2 (germline): DFQATT, SNEGSKA (reference sequence). The CDR3 spans 13 residues. CDR3 nucleotides: TGCACCCCTGGACTAGCGGGGAACAATGAGCAGTTCTTC. Protein sequence: CTPGLAGNNEQFF.

This clonotype was seen ten or more times. This chain links TRBV12-3 or TRBV12-4 with TRBJ1-3; no firm D call. Trimming stripped 0 bases from V and 4 bases from J, with 7 bases between. The CDR3 extends over 14 amino acids. The CDR3 sequence: CASSLARPGNTIYF. The CDR3 DNA sequence: TGTGCCAGCAGTTTAGCGCGCCCCGGAAACACCATATATTTT.

This clonotype was recorded many times. The chain carries TRBV29-1 and TRBJ2-5; 13 positions match TRBD2. Losses at the gene ends were 8 bases for V and 5 bases for J; bases not matched to a gene: 11. In germline, CDR1 is SQVTM, CDR2 ANQGSEA. This CDR3 has 15 residues. The CDR3: CSLGTSGMIRETQYF. Written as DNA, the CDR3 is TGCAGCCTCGGGACTAGCGGGATGATACGTGAGACCCAGTACTTC.

This clonotype has at least ten counts. The J gene is TRBJ2-1, the V gene TRBV28; 7 bases line up with TRBD2. The CDR3 sequence is 17 residues long. The germline V gene encodes CDR1 MDHEN and CDR2 SYDVKM. Unmatched junction bases numbered 17, after V lost 3 bases and J lost 9 bases. CDR3 loop: CASSFTPLLAVLSEQFF. As DNA, the CDR3 is TGTGCCAGCAGTTTTACCCCTCTTCTAGCGGTCTTATCTGAGCAGTTCTTC. The variable domain in full, completed from reference TRBV28 and TRBJ2-1, reads DVKVTQSSRYLVKRTGEKVFLECVQDMDHENMFWYRQDPGLGLRLIYFSYDVKMKEKGDIPEGYSVSREKKERFSLILESASTNQTSMYLCASSFTPLLAVLSEQFFGPGTRLTVL.

This clonotype came up a few times. The CDR3 region is CASSLGGANEKLFF. The CDR3 bases are TGCGCCAGCAGCTTGGGCGGGGCGAATGAAAAACTGTTTTTT. The chain combines TRBV5-1 with TRBJ1-4; the D gene is possibly TRBD1 (5 bases). V was clipped by 0 bases and J by 5 bases, with 8 bases between them. Germline assignment: CDR1 SGHRS and CDR2 YFSETQ. The CDR3 contains 14 residues.

At least ten counts were recorded for this clonotype. The chain carries TRBV20-1 and TRBJ2-7; D gene ambiguous. This CDR3 is 12 amino acids long. V lost 3 bases, J lost 2 bases, and 8 bases lay in between. Germline-derived CDR1 and CDR2 are DFQATT and SNEGSKA (reference sequence). The CDR3 nucleotides are TGCAGTGCTAGCCAAAAACCCTACGAGCAGTACTTC. Translated: CSASQKPYEQYF.

Many counts were recorded for this clonotype. The chain joins TRBV29-1 to TRBJ1-1, with a weak D call TRBD1 (6 bases). V was pared by 4 bases and J by 0 bases, with 9 bases between. This CDR3 contains 13 residues. Germline values: CDR1 SQVTM, CDR2 ANQGSEA. In nucleotides, the CDR3 is TGCAGCGTTGCGGGGGCGTTGAACACTGAAGCTTTCTTT. As protein: CSVAGALNTEAFF.

At least ten counts were recorded for this clonotype. The chain is built from TRBV5-1 and TRBJ2-1; 7 bases fit TRBD1. J gave up 0 bases and V 3 bases, and 3 bases lay outside the gene matches. The CDR3 has 15 residues. Germline lookup yields CDR1 SGHRS and CDR2 YFSETQ. The CDR3 loop is CASSSGQHSYNEQFF. CDR3 sequence (DNA): TGCGCCAGCAGCTCGGGACAGCACTCCTACAATGAGCAGTTCTTC. Combining the CDR3 with reference TRBV5-1 and TRBJ2-1 gives the whole variable domain KAGVTQTPRYLIKTRGQQVTLSCSPISGHRSVSWYQQTPGQGLQFLFEYFSETQRNKGNFPGRFSGRQFSNSRSEMNVSTLELGDSALYLCASSSGQHSYNEQFFGPGTRLTVL.

The J gene is TRBJ2-7, the V gene TRBV3-1, with 9 bases fitting TRBD1. With 6 bases clipped from V and 5 bases from J, the junction kept 11 bases outside the gene matches. The CDR3 spans 15 residues. The germline V gene encodes CDR1 LGHDT and CDR2 YNNKEL (reference sequence). Written as DNA, the CDR3 is TGTGCCAGCAGACGAGGGGACAGGGAGGTTGACGAGCAGTACTTC. Its protein product is CASRRGDREVDEQYF.

This clonotype has at least ten counts. V gene TRBV7-2 combines with J gene TRBJ1-3; no clear D gene. The V and J ends lost 0 bases and 4 bases respectively, with 7 bases between them. The CDR3 has 14 residues. Germline CDR1 SGHTA, CDR2 FQGNSA. This chain's CDR3 is CASSLARAGNTIYF. The CDR3 DNA is TGTGCCAGCAGCTTAGCTAGGGCGGGAAACACCATATATTTT.

This clonotype was found many times. The chain joins TRBV7-2 to TRBJ2-3, with D perhaps TRBD1 or TRBD2 (6 bases each). The CDR3 length is 13 residues. Between the trimmed V and J ends, which lost 4 bases and 4 bases, there was a span of 9 bases. CDR1 is SGHTA and CDR2 is FQGNSA in the germline V gene. Here the CDR3 reads CASSSRGADTQYF. The DNA of the CDR3 is TGTGCCAGCAGCTCGAGGGGGGCAGATACGCAGTATTTT.

This clonotype occurred a few times. The V call is TRBV3-1, the J call TRBJ2-5, with a weak D call TRBD2 (5 bases). Trimming took 0 bases from V and 5 from J, leaving 13 bases between them. The CDR3 covers 15 residues. Germline V gene sequence: CDR1 LGHDT, CDR2 YNNKEL (reference sequence). The CDR3 region is CASSQDLARGETQYF. The CDR3 DNA reads TGTGCCAGCAGCCAAGATTTGGCTCGAGGGGAGACCCAGTACTTC.

This clonotype has at least ten counts. The chain employs TRBV20-1 and TRBJ1-3; 10 nucleotides agree with TRBD1. Germline values: CDR1 DFQATT, CDR2 SNEGSKA (reference sequence). V shed 5 bases, J shed 3 bases, and the junction held 10 bases outside the gene matches. CDR3 size: 16 residues. The DNA of the CDR3 is TGCAGTGCTGCCAGAGCAGGGACAGGGGATGGAAACACCATATATTTT. This codes for CSAARAGTGDGNTIYF.

This clonotype was counted at least ten times. CDR3 sequence: CASSERQYTEAFF. The CDR3, as DNA: TGCGCCAGCAGTGAGAGGCAGTACACTGAAGCTTTCTTT. The V call is TRBV10-1, the J call TRBJ1-1; no firm D call. Germline V gene sequence: CDR1 WNHNN, CDR2 SYGVQD (reference sequence). The V and J ends lost 2 bases and 3 bases respectively, with 7 bases between them. The CDR3 is made up of 13 amino acids.

This clonotype showed up many times. The chain joins TRBV30 to TRBJ2-1; 7 nucleotides match TRBD2. V gave up 4 bases and J gave up 4 bases; unmatched junction bases: 4. Germline values: CDR1 GTSNPN, CDR2 SVGIG (reference sequence). The CDR3 runs 13 residues. CDR3 amino acids: CAWTSGRYNEQFF. The CDR3 region has the DNA TGTGCCTGGACTAGCGGAAGGTACAATGAGCAGTTCTTC. Drawing the rest from reference TRBV30 and TRBJ2-1, the complete variable domain is SQTIHQWPATLVQPVGSPLSLECTVEGTSNPNLYWYRQAAGRGLQLLFYSVGIGQISSEVPQNLSASRPQDRQFILSSKKLLLSDSGFYLCAWTSGRYNEQFFGPGTRLTVL.

This chain connects TRBV24-1 to TRBJ2-3, with D hard to call. Germline assignment: CDR1 KGHDR and CDR2 SFDVKD. V dropped 4 bases and J dropped 4 bases, with 11 bases sitting between them. This CDR3 region has 14 residues. The CDR3 DNA reads TGTGCCACCAGTGACCCCCTGGAAGCAGATACGCAGTATTTT. As protein: CATSDPLEADTQYF.

This clonotype was observed many times. J is TRBJ2-2 and V is TRBV29-1; no reliable D call. Trimming pared 4 bases from V and 0 bases from J, leaving 6 bases between. The length of the CDR3 is 13 residues. Germline CDR1 SQVTM, CDR2 ANQGSEA. CDR3 residues: CSVVWPNTGELFF. The CDR3, as DNA: TGCAGCGTTGTTTGGCCGAACACCGGGGAGCTGTTTTTT.

This clonotype has just a few counts. The chain combines TRBV20-1 with TRBJ2-3; 8 bases fit TRBD1. CDR3 length: 16 residues. Losses at the gene ends were 0 bases for V and 5 bases for J; bases not matched to a gene: 10. Looked up from germline, CDR1 is DFQATT and CDR2 is SNEGSKA (reference sequence). The CDR3 reads CSARDPGDRSVDTQYF. CDR3 DNA: TGCAGTGCTAGAGATCCTGGGGACAGGTCTGTAGATACGCAGTATTTT.

This clonotype was counted many times. The genes are TRBV7-9 and TRBJ2-3; D is ambiguous. CDR3 length: 12 amino acids. V gave up 5 bases and J gave up 6 bases, with 9 bases separating them. Germline V CDR1 and CDR2: SEHNR, FQNEAQ (reference sequence). The CDR3 DNA follows: TGTGCCAGCAGCAGAGAGGTGGATACGCAGTATTTT. Protein product: CASSREVDTQYF.